This T cell receptor beta chain is from a study of blood T cell repertoires in COVID-19. Across the whole study: There were acute and convalescent COVID-19 samples, and they came from the United States, Italy and Spain. Nucleic acid was either cDNA or gDNA, and it came from T cells, B-cell-depleted T cells, or PBMCs.

As processed by the authors: Counts of nucleated cells, estimated from reference gene primer amplification, were obtained. Method: immunoSEQ multiplex PCR; TCRdb's copy keeps in-frame clones and lacks some. Clone size and the V and J calls come from that table; the DNA yielded D and trimming. The repertoire has around 130,000 clones, 70% to 90% of them found once; the top ten carry over 3.5%. The germline V gene encodes CDR1 ENHRY and CDR2 SYGVKD. The CDR3 runs to 17 residues. The J segment lost 0 bases and the V segment lost 5 bases, leaving 7 bases of the junction unmatched. The V call is TRBV10-3, the J call TRBJ2-7; TRBD2 agrees at 13 bases. This TCR came from an older woman with acute or convalescent COVID-19. Sequencing was performed on peripheral blood. CDR3 in DNA: TGTGCCATCAGTCGCGGGACTAGCGGGACGAACTCCTACGAGCAGTACTTC. Its translation is CAISRGTSGTNSYEQYF.